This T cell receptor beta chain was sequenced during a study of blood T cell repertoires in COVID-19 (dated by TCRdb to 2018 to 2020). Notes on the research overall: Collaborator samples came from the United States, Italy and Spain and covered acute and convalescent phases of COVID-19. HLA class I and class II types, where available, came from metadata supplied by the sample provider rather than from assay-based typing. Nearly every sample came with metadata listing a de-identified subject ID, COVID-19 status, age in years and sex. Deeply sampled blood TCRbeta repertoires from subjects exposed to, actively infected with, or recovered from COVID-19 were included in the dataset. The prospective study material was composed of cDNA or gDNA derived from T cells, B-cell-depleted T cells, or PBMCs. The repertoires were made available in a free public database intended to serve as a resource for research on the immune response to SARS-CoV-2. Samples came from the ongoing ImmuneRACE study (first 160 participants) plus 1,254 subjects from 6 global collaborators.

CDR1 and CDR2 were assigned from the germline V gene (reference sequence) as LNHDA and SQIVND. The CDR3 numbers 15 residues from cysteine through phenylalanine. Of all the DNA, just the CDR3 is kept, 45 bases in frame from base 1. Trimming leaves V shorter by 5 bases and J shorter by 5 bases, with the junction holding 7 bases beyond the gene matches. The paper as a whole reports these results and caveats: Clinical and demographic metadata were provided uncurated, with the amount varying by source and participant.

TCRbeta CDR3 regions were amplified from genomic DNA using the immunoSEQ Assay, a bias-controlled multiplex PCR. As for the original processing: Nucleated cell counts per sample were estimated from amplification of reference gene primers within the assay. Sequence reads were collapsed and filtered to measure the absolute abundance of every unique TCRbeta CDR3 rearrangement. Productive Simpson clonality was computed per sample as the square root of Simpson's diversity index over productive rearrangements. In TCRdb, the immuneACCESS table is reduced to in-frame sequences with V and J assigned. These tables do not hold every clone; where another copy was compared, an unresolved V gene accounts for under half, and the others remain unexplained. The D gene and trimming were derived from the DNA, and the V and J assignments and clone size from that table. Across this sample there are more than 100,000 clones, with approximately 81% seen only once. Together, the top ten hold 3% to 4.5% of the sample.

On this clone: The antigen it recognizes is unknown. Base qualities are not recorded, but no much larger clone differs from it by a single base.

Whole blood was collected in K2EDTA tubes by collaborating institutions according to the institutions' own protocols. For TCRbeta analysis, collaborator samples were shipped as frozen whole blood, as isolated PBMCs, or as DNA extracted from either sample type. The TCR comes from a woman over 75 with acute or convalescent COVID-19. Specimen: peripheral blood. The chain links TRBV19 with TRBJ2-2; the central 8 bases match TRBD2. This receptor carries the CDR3 CASSSHTGGTGELFF. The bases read TGTGCCAGTAGTTCCCACACGGGGGGGACCGGGGAGCTGTTTTTT.